This TCR beta chain stems from a study of blood T cell repertoires in COVID-19. Study-level background: Sites in the United States, Italy and Spain provided acute and convalescent COVID-19 samples.

CDR1 is MDHEN, CDR2 SYDVKM, per germline. The CDR3 is 19 residues long. With 3 bases clipped from V and 7 bases from J, the junction kept 16 bases outside the gene matches. Sequencing was performed with immunoSEQ multiplex PCR; in TCRdb, only in-frame clones are kept and a portion is missing. The table records around 250,000 clones, 80% to 85% of them present only once. Sequenced material: peripheral blood. The receptor comes from a woman between 35 and 50 years old who had recovered from COVID-19. The chain has TRBV28 and TRBJ2-2; the match to TRBD1 covers 11 bases. CDR3 in amino acids: CASSLSDRGPKIGDGELFF. The CDR3 DNA follows: TGTGCCAGCAGTTTGTCGGACAGGGGGCCTAAAATCGGGGACGGGGAGCTGTTTTTT.